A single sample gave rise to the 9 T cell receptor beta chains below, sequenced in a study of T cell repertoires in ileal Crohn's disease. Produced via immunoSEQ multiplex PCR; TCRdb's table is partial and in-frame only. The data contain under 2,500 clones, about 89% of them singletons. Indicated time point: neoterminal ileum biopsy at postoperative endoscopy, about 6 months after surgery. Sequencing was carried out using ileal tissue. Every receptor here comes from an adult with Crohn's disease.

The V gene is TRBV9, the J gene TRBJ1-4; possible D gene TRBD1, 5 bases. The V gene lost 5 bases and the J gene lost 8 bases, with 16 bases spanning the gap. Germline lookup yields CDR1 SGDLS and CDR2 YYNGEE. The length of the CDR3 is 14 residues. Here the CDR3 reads CASSSGTGREKLFF. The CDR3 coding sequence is TGTGCCAGCAGTTCCGGGACTGGACGGGAAAAACTGTTTTTT.

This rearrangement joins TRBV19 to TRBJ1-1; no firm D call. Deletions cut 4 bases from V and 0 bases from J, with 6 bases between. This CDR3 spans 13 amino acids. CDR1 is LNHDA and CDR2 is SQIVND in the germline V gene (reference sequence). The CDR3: CASSTALNTEAFF. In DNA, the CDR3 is TGTGCCAGTAGTACAGCGTTGAACACTGAAGCTTTCTTT.

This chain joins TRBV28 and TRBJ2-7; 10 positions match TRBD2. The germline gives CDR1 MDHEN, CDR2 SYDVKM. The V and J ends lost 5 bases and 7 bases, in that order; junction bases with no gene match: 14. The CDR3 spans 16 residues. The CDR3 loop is CASSPRRASGRREQYF. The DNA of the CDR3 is TGTGCCAGCAGTCCCCGACGGGCTAGCGGGAGAAGAGAGCAGTACTTC.

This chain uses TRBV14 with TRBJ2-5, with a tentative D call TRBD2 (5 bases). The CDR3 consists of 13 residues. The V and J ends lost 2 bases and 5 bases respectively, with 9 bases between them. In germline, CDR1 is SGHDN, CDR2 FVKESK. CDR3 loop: CASSQLLAETQYF. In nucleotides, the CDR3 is TGTGCCAGCAGCCAACTCCTAGCTGAGACCCAGTACTTC.

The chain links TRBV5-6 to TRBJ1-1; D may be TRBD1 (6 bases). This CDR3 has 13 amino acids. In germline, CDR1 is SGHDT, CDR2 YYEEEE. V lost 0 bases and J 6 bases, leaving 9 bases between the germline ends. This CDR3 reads CASSLVSGAEAFF. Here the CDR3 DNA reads TGTGCCAGCAGCTTGGTGTCAGGGGCTGAAGCTTTCTTT.

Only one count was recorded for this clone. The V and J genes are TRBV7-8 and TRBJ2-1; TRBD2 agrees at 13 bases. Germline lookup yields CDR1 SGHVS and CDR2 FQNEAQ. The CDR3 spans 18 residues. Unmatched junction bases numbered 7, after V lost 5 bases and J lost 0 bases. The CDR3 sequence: CASSAGLAGQSSYNEQFF. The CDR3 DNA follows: TGTGCCAGCAGCGCGGGACTAGCGGGGCAAAGCTCCTACAATGAGCAGTTCTTC.

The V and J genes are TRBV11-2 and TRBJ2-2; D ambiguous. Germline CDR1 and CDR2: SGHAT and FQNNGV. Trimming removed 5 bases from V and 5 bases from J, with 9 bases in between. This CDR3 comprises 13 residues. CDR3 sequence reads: CASSLRSTGELFF. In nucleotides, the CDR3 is TGTGCCAGCAGCCTTAGGAGTACCGGGGAGCTGTTTTTT.

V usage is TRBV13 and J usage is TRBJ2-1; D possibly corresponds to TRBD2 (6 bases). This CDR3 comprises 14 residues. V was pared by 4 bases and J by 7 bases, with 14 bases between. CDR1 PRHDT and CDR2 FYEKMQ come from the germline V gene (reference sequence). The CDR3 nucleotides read TGTGCCAGCAGCTCCAGGACTATTGTGAATGAGCAGTTCTTC. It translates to CASSSRTIVNEQFF.

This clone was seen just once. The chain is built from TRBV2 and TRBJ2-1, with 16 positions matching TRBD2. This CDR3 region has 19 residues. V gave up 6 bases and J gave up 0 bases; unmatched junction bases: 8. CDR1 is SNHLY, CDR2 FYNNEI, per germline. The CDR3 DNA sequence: TGTGCCAGCAGCCCAGAGGGACTAGCGGGAGGGGTCTCCTACAATGAGCAGTTCTTC. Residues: CASSPEGLAGGVSYNEQFF.